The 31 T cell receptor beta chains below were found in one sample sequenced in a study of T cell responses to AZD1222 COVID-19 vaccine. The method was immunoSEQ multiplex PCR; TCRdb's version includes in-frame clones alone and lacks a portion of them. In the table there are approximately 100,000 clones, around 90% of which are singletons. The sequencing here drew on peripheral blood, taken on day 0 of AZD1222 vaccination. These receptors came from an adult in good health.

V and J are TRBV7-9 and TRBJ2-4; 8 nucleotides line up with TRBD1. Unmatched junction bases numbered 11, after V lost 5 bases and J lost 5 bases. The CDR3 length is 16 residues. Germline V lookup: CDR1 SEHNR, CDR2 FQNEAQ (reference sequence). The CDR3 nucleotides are TGTGCCAGCAGCCCAAGACAGGGGAGTAGCCAAAACATTCAGTACTTC. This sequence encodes CASSPRQGSSQNIQYF.

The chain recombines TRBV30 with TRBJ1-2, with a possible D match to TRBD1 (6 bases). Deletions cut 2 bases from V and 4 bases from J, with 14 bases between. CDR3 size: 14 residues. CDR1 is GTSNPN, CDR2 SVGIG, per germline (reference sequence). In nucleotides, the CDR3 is TGTGCCTGGAGTAGAACAGGGCTAGGCTATGGCTACACCTTC. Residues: CAWSRTGLGYGYTF.

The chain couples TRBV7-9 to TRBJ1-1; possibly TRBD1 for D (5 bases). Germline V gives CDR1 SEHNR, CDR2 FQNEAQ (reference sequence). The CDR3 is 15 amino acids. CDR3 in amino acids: CAEVMASGVGTEAFF. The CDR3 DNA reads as TGTGCAGAAGTAATGGCTTCGGGGGTTGGGACTGAAGCTTTCTTT.

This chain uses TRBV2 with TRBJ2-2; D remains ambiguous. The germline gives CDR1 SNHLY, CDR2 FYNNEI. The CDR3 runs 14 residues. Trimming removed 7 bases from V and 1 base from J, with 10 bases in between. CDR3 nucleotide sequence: TGTGCCAGCAAGGGCCTTATGAACACCGGGGAGCTGTTTTTT. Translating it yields CASKGLMNTGELFF.

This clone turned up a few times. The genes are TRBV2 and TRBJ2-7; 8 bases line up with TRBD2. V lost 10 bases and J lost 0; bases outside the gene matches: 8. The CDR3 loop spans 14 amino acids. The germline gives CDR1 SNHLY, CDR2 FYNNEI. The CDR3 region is CAIGRANPSYEQYF. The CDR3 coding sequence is TGTGCCATCGGGAGGGCAAACCCCTCCTACGAGCAGTACTTC.

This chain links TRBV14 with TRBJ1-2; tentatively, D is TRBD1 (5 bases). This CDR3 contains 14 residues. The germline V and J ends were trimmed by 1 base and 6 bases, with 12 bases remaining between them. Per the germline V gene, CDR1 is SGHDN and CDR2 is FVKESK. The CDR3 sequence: CASSQVGGMHGYTF. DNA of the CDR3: TGTGCCAGCAGCCAAGTGGGGGGAATGCATGGCTACACCTTC.

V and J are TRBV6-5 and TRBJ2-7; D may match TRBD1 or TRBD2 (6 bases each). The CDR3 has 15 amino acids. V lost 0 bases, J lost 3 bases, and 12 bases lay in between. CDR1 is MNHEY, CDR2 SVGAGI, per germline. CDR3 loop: CASSYSGGEVYEQYF. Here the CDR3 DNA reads TGTGCCAGCAGTTACTCGGGGGGCGAGGTCTACGAGCAGTACTTC.

CDR3 nucleotide sequence: TGTGCCAGCAGTTCCTGGACAGGGGGAGGCACCGGGGAGCTGTTTTTT. Encoded protein: CASSSWTGGGTGELFF. The chain couples TRBV6-2 or TRBV6-3 to TRBJ2-2; 10 bases fit TRBD1. V dropped 4 bases and J dropped 4; count of bases not matched to a gene: 6. From germline, CDR1 is MNHEY and CDR2 SVGEGT. The CDR3 loop spans 16 amino acids.

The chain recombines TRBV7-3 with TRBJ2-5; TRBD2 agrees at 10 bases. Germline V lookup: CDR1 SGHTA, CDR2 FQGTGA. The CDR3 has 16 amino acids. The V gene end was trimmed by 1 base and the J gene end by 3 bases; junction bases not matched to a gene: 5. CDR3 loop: CASSLIGLAGEETQYF. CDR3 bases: TGTGCCAGCAGCTTAATCGGTCTAGCGGGGGAAGAGACCCAGTACTTC.

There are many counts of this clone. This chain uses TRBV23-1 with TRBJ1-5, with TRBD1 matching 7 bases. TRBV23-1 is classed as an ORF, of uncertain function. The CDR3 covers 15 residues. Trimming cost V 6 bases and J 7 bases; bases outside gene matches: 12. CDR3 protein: CASSKTGQRDQPQHF. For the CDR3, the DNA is TGCGCCAGCAGCAAGACAGGGCAAAGGGACCAGCCCCAGCATTTT.

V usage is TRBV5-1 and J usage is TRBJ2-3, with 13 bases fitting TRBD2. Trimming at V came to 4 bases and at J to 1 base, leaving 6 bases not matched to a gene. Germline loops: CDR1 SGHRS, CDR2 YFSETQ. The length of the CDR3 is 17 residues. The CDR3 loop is CASSLRTSGGRTDTQYF. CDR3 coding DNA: TGCGCCAGCAGCCTCCGGACTAGCGGGGGCCGCACAGATACGCAGTATTTT.

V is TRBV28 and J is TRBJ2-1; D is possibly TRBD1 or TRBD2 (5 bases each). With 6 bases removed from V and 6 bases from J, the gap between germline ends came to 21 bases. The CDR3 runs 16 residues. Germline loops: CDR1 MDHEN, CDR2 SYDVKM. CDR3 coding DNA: TGTGCCAGCAGCCGTTACGGGGCAGGGCCCATCAATGAGCAGTTCTTC. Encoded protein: CASSRYGAGPINEQFF.

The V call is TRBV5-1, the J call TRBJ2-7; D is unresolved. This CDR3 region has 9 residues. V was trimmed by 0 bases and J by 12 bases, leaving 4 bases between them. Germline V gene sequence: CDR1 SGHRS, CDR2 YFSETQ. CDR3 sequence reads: CASSLAPYF. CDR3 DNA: TGCGCCAGCAGCTTGGCCCCGTACTTC.

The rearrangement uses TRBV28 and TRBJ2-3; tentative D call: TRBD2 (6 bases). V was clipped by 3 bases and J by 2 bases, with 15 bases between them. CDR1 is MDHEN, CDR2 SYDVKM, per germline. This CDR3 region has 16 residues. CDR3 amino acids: CASSFAGAGNTDTQYF. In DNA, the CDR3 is TGTGCCAGCAGTTTCGCCGGGGCGGGAAACACAGATACGCAGTATTTT.

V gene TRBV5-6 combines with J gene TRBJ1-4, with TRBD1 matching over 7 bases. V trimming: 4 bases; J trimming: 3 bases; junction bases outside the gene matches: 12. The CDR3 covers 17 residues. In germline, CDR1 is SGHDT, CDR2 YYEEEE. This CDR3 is CASSLYGGGWSNEKLFF. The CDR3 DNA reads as TGTGCCAGCAGCCTATACGGAGGGGGCTGGTCTAATGAAAAACTGTTTTTT.

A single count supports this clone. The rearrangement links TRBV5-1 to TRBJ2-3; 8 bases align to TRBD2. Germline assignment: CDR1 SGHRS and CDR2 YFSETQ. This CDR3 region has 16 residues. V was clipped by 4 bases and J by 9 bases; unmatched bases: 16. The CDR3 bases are TGCGCCAGCAGCCCGTCGCCGGCAGCGGGGGAGGAAACGCAGTATTTT. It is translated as CASSPSPAAGEETQYF.

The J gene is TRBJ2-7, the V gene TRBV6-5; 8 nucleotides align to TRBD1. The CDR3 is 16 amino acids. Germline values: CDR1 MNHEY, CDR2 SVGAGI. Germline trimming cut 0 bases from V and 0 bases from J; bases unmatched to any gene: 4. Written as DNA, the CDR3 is TGTGCCAGCAGTTACTCCTGGACAGGGTCCTCCTACGAGCAGTACTTC. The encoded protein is CASSYSWTGSSYEQYF.

In DNA, the CDR3 is TGTGCCTGGAGCACGTGGGTTCTGGAGGAAAAACTGTTTTTT. Translated: CAWSTWVLEEKLFF. The V and J genes are TRBV30 and TRBJ1-4; D gene ambiguous. CDR3 size: 14 residues. Trimming removed 3 bases at V and 8 bases at J, with 16 bases between. CDR1 is GTSNPN, CDR2 SVGIG, per germline (reference sequence). Combining the CDR3 with reference TRBV30 and TRBJ1-4 gives the whole variable domain SQTIHQWPATLVQPVGSPLSLECTVEGTSNPNLYWYRQAAGRGLQLLFYSVGIGQISSEVPQNLSASRPQDRQFILSSKKLLLSDSGFYLCAWSTWVLEEKLFFGSGTQLSVL.

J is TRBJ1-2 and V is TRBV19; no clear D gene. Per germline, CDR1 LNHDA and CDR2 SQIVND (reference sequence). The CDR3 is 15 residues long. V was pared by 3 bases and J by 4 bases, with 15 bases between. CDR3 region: CASSIGQVEVYGYTF. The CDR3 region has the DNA TGTGCCAGTAGTATTGGCCAGGTTGAGGTCTATGGCTACACCTTC.

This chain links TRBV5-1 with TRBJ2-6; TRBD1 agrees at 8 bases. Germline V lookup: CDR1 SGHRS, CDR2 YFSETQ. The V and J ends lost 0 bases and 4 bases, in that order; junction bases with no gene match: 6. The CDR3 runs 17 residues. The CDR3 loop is CASSLDAGTGGANVLTF. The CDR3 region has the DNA TGCGCCAGCAGCTTGGATGCAGGGACAGGAGGGGCCAACGTCCTGACTTTC.

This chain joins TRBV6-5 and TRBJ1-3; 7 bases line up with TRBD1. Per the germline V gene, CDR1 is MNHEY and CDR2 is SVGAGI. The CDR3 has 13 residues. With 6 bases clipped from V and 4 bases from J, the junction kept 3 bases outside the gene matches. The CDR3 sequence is CASRQGLGNTIYF. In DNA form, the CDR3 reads TGTGCCAGCAGACAGGGGTTAGGAAACACCATATATTTT.

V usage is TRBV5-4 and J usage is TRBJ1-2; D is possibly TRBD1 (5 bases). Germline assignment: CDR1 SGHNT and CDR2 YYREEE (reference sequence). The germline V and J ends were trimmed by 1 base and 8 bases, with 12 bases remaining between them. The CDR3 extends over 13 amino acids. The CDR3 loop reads CASSLSGGGGYTF. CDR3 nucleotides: TGTGCCAGCAGCTTGAGCGGGGGAGGGGGCTACACCTTC.

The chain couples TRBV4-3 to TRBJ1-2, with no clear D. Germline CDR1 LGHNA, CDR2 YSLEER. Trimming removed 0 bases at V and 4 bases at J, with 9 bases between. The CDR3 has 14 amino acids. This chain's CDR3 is CASSQDSLLYGYTF. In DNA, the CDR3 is TGCGCCAGCAGCCAAGATAGTCTCCTCTATGGCTACACCTTC.

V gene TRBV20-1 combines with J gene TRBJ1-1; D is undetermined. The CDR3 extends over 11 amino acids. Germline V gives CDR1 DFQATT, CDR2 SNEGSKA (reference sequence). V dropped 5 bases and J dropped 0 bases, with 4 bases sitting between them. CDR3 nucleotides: TGCAGTGCTCCCATGAACACTGAAGCTTTCTTT. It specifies CSAPMNTEAFF.

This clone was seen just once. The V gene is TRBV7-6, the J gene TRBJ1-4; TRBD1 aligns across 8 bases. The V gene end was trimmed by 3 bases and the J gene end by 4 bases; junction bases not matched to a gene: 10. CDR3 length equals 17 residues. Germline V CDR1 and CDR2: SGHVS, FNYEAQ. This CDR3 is CASSFSGTGVGNEKLFF. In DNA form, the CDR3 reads TGTGCCAGCAGCTTTTCCGGGACAGGAGTCGGTAATGAAAAACTGTTTTTT.

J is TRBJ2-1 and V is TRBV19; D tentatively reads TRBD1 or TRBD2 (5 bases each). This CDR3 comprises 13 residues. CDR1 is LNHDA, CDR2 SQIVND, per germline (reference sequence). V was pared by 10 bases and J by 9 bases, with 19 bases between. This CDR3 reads CATGTAVYLEQFF. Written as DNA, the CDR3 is TGTGCCACCGGGACCGCGGTTTACCTTGAGCAGTTCTTC.

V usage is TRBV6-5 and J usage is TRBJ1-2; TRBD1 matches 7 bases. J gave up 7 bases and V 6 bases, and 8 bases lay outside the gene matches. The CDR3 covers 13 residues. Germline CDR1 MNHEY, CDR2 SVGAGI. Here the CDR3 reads CASSLGGSGGYTF. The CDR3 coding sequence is TGTGCCAGCAGCCTAGGGGGCTCGGGTGGCTACACCTTC.

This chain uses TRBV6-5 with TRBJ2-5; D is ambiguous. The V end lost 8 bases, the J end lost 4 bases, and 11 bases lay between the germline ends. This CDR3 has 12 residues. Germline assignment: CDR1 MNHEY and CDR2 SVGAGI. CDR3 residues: CASLYVGETQYF. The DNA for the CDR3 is TGTGCCAGCTTGTATGTCGGAGAGACCCAGTACTTC.

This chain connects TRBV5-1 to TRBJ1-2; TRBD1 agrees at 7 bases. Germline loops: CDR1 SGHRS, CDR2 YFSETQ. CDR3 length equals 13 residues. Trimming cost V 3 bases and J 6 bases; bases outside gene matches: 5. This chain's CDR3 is CASSSRQGNGYTF. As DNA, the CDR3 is TGCGCCAGCAGCTCAAGACAGGGTAATGGCTACACCTTC.

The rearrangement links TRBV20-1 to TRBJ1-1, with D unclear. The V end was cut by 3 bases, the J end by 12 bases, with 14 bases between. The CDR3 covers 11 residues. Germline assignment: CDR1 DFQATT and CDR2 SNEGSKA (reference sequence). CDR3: CSASQAGGTFF. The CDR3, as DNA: TGCAGTGCTAGCCAAGCGGGCGGGACTTTCTTT.

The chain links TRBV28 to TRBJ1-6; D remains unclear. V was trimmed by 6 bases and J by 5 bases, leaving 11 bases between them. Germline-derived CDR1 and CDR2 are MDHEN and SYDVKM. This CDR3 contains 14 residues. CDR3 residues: CASSLGQNNSPLHF. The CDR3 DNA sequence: TGTGCCAGCAGCCTCGGGCAGAATAATTCACCCCTCCACTTT.